A selection of T cell receptor beta chains follows, all from one sample in a study of immune evolution from preneoplasia to lung adenocarcinoma. Method: immunoSEQ multiplex PCR; TCRdb's copy keeps in-frame clones and lacks some. The top ten hold around 3.2% of the sample, which has some 9,000 clones, 75% to 85% seen once. Sequences were obtained from FFPE lung adenocarcinoma in situ tissue. The source is a person between 70 and 80 years old with lung adenocarcinoma. Each CDR3 is given with its conserved first and last residue. D genes are given only for firm matches. Rows may omit the clone size; those that give it use once, few, many or a size class.

>-|-|TRBJ2-3|TRBV7-2
CASSLSDTQYF
TGTGCCAGCAGCTTGTCAGATACGCAGTATTTT
>few|-|TRBJ2-7|TRBV9
CASSPPSGEQYF
TGTGCCAGCAGCCCCCCAAGTGGCGAGCAGTACTTC
>-|-|TRBJ1-1|TRBV6-5
CASKGGTSKAFF
TGTGCCAGCAAAGGAGGGACATCTAAAGCTTTCTTT
>-|-|TRBJ2-5|TRBV5-1
CASSLASVETQYF
TGCGCCAGCAGCTTGGCTAGCGTCGAGACCCAGTACTTC
>-|TRBD1|TRBJ2-7|TRBV23-1
CASSHSTLRDRAAYEQYF
TGCGCCAGCAGTCATTCCACACTAAGAGACAGGGCCGCCTACGAGCAGTACTTC
>-|TRBD1|TRBJ2-1|TRBV4-1
CASSQVPGTGAHNEQFF
TGCGCCAGCAGCCAAGTGCCCGGGACAGGGGCCCACAATGAGCAGTTCTTC
>-|TRBD1|TRBJ1-6|TRBV5-1
CASSYDRDSPLHF
TGCGCCAGCAGCTACGACAGGGACTCACCCCTCCACTTT
>-|-|TRBJ2-7|TRBV6-1
CASLGGAFKQYF
TGTGCCTCCCTGGGCGGCGCCTTTAAGCAGTACTTC
>-|-|TRBJ2-1|TRBV6-1
CASSEGGEKQFF
TGTGCCAGCAGTGAAGGGGGAGAAAAGCAGTTCTTC
>-|TRBD2|TRBJ2-3|TRBV28
CASSFLTSGGDADTQYF
TGTGCCAGCAGTTTCCTGACTAGCGGGGGGGATGCAGATACGCAGTATTTT
>few|TRBD1|TRBJ1-3|TRBV7-6
CASSVDRVGNTIYF
TGTGCCAGCAGCGTCGACAGGGTCGGAAACACCATATATTTT
>-|TRBD2|TRBJ2-3|TRBV28
CATVDGGGTPDTQYF
TGTGCCACTGTGGATGGCGGGGGGACCCCAGATACGCAGTATTTT
>-|-|TRBJ1-2|TRBV10-3
CAISNPNYGYTF
TGTGCCATCAGCAACCCGAACTATGGCTACACCTTC
>once|-|TRBJ2-1|TRBV7-8
CASSMLASHNEQFF
TGTGCCAGCAGCATGCTAGCGTCCCACAATGAGCAGTTCTTC
>-|TRBD2|TRBJ2-5|TRBV10-3
CAIGGTRYQETQYF
TGTGCCATAGGCGGGACTAGGTATCAAGAGACCCAGTACTTC
>-|-|TRBJ1-6|TRBV30
CAWRGVWGAGNSPLHF
TGTGCCTGGAGGGGGGTGTGGGGAGCTGGGAATTCACCCCTCCACTTT
>-|-|TRBJ2-3|TRBV15
CATSRETYYTQYF
TGTGCCACCAGCAGAGAAACTTATTATACGCAGTATTTT
>few|-|TRBJ1-1|TRBV18
CASSPPAGGNTEAFF
TGTGCCAGCTCACCCCCGGCGGGGGGAAACACTGAAGCTTTCTTT
>once|-|TRBJ1-2|TRBV11-2
CASSLVAGRNYGYTF
TGTGCCAGCAGCTTAGTAGCAGGGCGCAACTATGGCTACACCTTC
>few|-|TRBJ1-5|TRBV2
CASSVAANSNQPQHF
TGTGCCAGCAGTGTCGCGGCTAATAGCAATCAGCCCCAGCATTTT
>-|-|TRBJ2-7|TRBV30
CAWSVYYEQYF
TGTGCCTGGAGTGTTTACTACGAGCAGTACTTC
>-|TRBD2|TRBJ2-2|TRBV30
CAYPSGLAGVAGELFF
TGTGCCTACCCCAGCGGACTAGCGGGAGTTGCCGGGGAGCTGTTTTTT
>-|TRBD1|TRBJ2-3|TRBV2
CASSSTGSTDTQYF
TGTGCCAGCAGTTCGACAGGGAGCACAGATACGCAGTATTTT
>few|-|TRBJ2-7|TRBV5-4
CASSSVAGGSYEQYF
TGTGCCAGCAGCTCAGTGGCGGGCGGCTCCTACGAGCAGTACTTC
>few|-|TRBJ1-2|TRBV29-1
CSVEQEYGYTF
TGCAGCGTTGAGCAGGAATATGGCTACACCTTC
>-|-|TRBJ1-1|TRBV6-4
CASSDSYRGNTEAFF
TGTGCCAGCAGTGACTCGTATAGGGGGAACACTGAAGCTTTCTTT
>once|-|TRBJ2-6|TRBV6-5
CASRKVGSGANVLTF
TGTGCCAGCAGGAAAGTAGGCTCTGGGGCCAACGTTCTGACTTTC
>-|TRBD1|TRBJ1-1|TRBV12-5
CASGLKRDRPRDTEAFF
TGTGCTAGTGGTTTGAAAAGGGACAGGCCCCGGGACACTGAAGCTTTCTTT
>-|TRBD2|TRBJ2-5|TRBV30
CAWSVRYLLAGTKETQYF
TGTGCCTGGAGTGTACGATATTTGTTAGCGGGGACAAAAGAGACCCAGTACTTC
>-|-|TRBJ1-4|TRBV10-3
CAISEGEKLFF
TGTGCCATCAGTGAGGGGGAAAAACTGTTTTTT
>once|TRBD1|TRBJ2-3|TRBV28
CASSRTGARGAQYF
TGTGCCAGCAGCAGAACAGGGGCCCGAGGGGCGCAGTATTTT
>few|TRBD1|TRBJ1-4|TRBV29-1
CSVADDRGRWNEKLFF
TGCAGCGTTGCCGATGACAGGGGGCGTTGGAATGAAAAACTGTTTTTT